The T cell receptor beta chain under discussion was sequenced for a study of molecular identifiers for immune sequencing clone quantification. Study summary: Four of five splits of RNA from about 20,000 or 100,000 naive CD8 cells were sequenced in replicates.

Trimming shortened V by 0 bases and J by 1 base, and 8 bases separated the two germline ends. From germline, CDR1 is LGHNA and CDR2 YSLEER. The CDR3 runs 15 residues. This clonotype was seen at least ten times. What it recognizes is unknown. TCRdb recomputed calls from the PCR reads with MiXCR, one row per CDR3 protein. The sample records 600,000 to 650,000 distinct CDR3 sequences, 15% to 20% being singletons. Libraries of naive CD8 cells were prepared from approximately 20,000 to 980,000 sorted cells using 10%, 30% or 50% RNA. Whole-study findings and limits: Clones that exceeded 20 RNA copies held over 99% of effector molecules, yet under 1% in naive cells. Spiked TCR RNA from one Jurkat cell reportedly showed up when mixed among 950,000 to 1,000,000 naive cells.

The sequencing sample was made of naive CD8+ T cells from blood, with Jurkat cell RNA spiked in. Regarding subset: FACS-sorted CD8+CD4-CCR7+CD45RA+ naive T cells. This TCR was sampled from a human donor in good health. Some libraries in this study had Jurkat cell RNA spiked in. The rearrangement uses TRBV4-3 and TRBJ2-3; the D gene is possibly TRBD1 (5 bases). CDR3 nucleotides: TGCGCCAGCAGCCAAGAGGGCAGGGGCACAGATACGCAGTATTTT. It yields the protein CASSQEGRGTDTQYF.